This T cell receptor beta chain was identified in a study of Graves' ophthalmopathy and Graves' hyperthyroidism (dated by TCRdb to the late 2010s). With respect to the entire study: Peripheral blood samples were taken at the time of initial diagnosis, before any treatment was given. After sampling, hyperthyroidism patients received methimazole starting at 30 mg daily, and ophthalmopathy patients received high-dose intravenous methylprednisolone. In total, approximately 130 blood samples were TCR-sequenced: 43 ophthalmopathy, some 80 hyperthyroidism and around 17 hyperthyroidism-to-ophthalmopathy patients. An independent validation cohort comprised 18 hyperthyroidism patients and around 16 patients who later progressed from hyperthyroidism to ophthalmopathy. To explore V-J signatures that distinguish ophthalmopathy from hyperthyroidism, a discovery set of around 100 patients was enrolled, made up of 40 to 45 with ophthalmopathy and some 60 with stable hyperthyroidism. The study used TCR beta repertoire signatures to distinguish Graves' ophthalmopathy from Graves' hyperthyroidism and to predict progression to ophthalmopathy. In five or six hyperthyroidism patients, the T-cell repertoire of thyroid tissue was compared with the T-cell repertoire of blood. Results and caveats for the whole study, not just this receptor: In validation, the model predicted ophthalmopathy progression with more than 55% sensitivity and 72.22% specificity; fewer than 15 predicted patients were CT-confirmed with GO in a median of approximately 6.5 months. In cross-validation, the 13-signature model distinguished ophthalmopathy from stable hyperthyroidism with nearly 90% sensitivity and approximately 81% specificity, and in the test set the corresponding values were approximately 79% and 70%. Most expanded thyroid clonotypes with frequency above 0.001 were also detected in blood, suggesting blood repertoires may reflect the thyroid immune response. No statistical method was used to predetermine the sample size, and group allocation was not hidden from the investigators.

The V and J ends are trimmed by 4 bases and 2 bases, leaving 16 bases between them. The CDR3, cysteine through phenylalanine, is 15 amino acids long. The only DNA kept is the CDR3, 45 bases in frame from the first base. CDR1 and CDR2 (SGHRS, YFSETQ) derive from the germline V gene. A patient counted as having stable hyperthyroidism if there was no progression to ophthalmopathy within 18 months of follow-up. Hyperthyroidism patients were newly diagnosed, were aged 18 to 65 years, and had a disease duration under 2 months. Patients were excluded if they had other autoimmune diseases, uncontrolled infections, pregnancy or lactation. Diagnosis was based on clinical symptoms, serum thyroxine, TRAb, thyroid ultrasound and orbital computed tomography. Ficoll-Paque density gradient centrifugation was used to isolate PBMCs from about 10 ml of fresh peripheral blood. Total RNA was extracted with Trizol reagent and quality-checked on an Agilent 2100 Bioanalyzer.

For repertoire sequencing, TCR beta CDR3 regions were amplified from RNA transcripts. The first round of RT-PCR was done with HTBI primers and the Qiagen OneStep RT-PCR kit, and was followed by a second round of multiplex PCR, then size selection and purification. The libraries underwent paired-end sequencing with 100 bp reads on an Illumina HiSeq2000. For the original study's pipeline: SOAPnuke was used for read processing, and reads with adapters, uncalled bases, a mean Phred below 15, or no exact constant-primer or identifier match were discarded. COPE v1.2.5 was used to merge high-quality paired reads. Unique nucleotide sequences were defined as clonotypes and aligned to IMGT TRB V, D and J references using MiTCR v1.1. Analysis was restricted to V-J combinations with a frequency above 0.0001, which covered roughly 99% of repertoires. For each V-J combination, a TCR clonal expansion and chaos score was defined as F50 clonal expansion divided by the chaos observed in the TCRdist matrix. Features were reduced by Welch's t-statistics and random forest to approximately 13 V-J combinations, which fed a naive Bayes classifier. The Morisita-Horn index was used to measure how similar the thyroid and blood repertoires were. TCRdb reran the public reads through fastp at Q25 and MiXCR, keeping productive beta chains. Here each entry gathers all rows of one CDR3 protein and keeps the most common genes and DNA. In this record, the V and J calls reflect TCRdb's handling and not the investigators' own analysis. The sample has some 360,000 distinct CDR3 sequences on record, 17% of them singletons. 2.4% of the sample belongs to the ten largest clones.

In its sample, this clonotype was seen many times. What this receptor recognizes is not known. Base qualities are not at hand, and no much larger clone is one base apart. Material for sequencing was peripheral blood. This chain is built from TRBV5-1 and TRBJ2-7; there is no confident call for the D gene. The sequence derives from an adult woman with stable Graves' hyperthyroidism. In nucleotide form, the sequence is TGCGCCAGCAGCCCCGGCCCAAAAACGACCTACGAGCAGTACTTC. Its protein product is CASSPGPKTTYEQYF.